This T cell receptor beta chain comes out of a study of cytomegalovirus exposure and HLA in healthy donors. The CDR3 is 15 residues long. Trimming left V 4 bases short and J 2 bases short, with 12 bases between. About this clone itself: Antigen unknown.

The study's findings and limits: Many donors carried some public TCRs, although rarity characterized most TCR sequences. The classifier was said to identify cytomegalovirus status with high specificity and sensitivity. The study listed 164 cytomegalovirus-associated TCR beta chains.

The assay was immunoSEQ multiplex PCR, and TCRdb's table has in-frame clones only and misses some. Counted here are some 170,000 clones, approximately 89% occurring once; the ten biggest clones make up roughly 7%. The sequence was collected from a man under 40 in good health and CMV-seropositive. Specimen: PBMCs. J is TRBJ2-2 and V is TRBV5-3; TRBD1 is a possible D gene (5 bases). TRBV5-3 qualifies as an ORF whose function is uncertain. CDR3 residues: CARSPRTLNTGELFF. The CDR3 nucleotides read TGTGCCAGAAGCCCACGGACACTCAACACCGGGGAGCTGTTTTTT.